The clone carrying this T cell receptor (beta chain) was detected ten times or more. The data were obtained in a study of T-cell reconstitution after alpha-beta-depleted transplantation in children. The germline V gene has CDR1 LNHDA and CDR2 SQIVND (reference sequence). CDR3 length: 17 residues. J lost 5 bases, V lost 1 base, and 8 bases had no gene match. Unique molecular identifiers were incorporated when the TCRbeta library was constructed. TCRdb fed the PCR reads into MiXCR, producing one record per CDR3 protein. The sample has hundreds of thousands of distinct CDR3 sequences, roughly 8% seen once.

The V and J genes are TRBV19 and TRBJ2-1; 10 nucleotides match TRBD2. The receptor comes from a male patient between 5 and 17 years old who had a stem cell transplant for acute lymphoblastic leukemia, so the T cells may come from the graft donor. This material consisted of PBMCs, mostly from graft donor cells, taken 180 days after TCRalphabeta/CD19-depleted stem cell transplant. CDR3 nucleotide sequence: TGTGCCAGTAGTATAGGACCGGGACTAGCGAACCACAATGAGCAGTTCTTC. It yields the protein CASSIGPGLANHNEQFF.